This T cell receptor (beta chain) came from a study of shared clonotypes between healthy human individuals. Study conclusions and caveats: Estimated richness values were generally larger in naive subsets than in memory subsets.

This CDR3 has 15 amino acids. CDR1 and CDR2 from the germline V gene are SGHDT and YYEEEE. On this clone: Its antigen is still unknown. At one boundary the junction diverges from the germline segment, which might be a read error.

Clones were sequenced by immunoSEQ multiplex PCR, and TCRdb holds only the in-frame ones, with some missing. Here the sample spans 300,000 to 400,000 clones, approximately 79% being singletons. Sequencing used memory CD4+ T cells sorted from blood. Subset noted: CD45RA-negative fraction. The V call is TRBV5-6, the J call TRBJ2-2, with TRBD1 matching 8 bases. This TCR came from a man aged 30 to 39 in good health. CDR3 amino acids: CASRFQGAHTGELFF. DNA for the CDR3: TGTGCCAGCCGCTTCCAGGGGGCGCACACCGGGGAGCTGTTTTTT.